The 31 T cell receptor beta chains presented below share a single source sample, sequenced in a study of cytomegalovirus exposure and HLA in healthy donors. Generated by immunoSEQ multiplex PCR, the TCRdb table keeps only in-frame clones and is missing some. The data contain more than 95,000 clones, roughly 86% of them seen just once; the ten biggest clones take up approximately 4%. Sequencing was performed on PBMCs. All receptors derive from a young woman in good health and CMV-seropositive.

The genes are TRBV6-1 and TRBJ1-1; D gene ambiguous. This CDR3 is built from 14 residues. Germline CDR1 MNHNS, CDR2 SASEGT. V shed 3 bases and J shed 8 bases, with 16 bases lying between them. This CDR3 reads CASSDPGNRREAFF. CDR3 coding DNA: TGTGCCAGCAGTGACCCGGGGAATAGGAGGGAAGCTTTCTTT.

This chain joins TRBV28 and TRBJ1-2; D is possibly TRBD1 (6 bases). The CDR3 totals 15 residues. CDR1 and CDR2 (germline): MDHEN, SYDVKM. The ends were cut back, 6 bases at V and 4 bases at J, with 18 bases in the middle. CDR3 coding DNA: TGTGCCAGCAGCCCAACTCCAGGGGTCGGCTATGGCTACACCTTC. This codes for CASSPTPGVGYGYTF.

The chain joins TRBV30 to TRBJ2-5, with 9 bases that match TRBD2. There are 15 residues in the CDR3. After removal of 2 bases from V and 5 bases from J, the junction contained 9 bases not matched to a gene. Germline loops: CDR1 GTSNPN, CDR2 SVGIG (reference sequence). CDR3 DNA: TGTGCCTGGAGTCGCTTAGCGGGAGTGGGGGAGACCCAGTACTTC. This encodes CAWSRLAGVGETQYF.

The chain's CDR3 is CASSVRDTLSNQPQHF. CDR3 DNA sequence: TGTGCCAGCAGTGTCCGGGACACCCTTAGCAATCAGCCCCAGCATTTT. The rearrangement links TRBV6-1 to TRBJ1-5, with D perhaps matching TRBD1 (6 bases). Germline CDR1 and CDR2: MNHNS and SASEGT. The CDR3 has 16 residues. Deletions cut 4 bases from V and 0 bases from J, with 13 bases between.

This clone was detected once. This chain joins TRBV15 and TRBJ2-7; tentatively, D is TRBD2 (6 bases). Germline CDR1 LNHNV, CDR2 YYDKDF (reference sequence). This CDR3 region has 17 residues. The V and J ends lost 0 bases and 2 bases respectively, with 17 bases between them. In nucleotides, the CDR3 is TGTGCCACCAGCAGAGAAAAGGTGGGGGGTACGACCTACGAGCAGTACTTC. Encoded protein: CATSREKVGGTTYEQYF.

This rearrangement joins TRBV5-1 to TRBJ2-5; no clear D. Deletions cut 4 bases from V and 3 bases from J, with 19 bases between. Germline V gene sequence: CDR1 SGHRS, CDR2 YFSETQ. The CDR3 is made up of 16 amino acids. In DNA form, the CDR3 reads TGCGCCAGCAGCCCGGCCGCCTCTAGTCGAAAAGAGACCCAGTACTTC. Residues: CASSPAASSRKETQYF.

The gene calls are TRBV7-9 and TRBJ2-1; D is uncertain. V gave up 4 bases and J gave up 0 bases, with 7 bases separating them. The CDR3 runs to 14 residues. Germline V lookup: CDR1 SEHNR, CDR2 FQNEAQ (reference sequence). In DNA form, the CDR3 reads TGTGCCAGCAGCTCCCCTAGCTCCTACAATGAGCAGTTCTTC. Encoded protein: CASSSPSSYNEQFF.

The J gene is TRBJ2-3, the V gene TRBV6-5, with D perhaps matching TRBD2 (5 bases). CDR1 MNHEY and CDR2 SVGAGI come from the germline V gene. There are 16 residues in the CDR3. V was cut by 2 bases and J by 0 bases, with 12 bases left in between. CDR3 coding DNA: TGTGCCAGCAGTTACATGGCTAGCCGGAGCACAGATACGCAGTATTTT. This sequence encodes CASSYMASRSTDTQYF.

This chain links TRBV19 with TRBJ2-4; TRBD2 is a possible D gene (6 bases). The V end was cut by 1 base, the J end by 5 bases, with 15 bases between. The CDR3 runs to 16 residues. CDR1 is LNHDA and CDR2 is SQIVND in the germline V gene (reference sequence). The CDR3, as DNA: TGTGCCAGTAGTATAGGTTGGCGGGAAGTCGAAAACATTCAGTACTTC. Translating gives CASSIGWREVENIQYF.

The chain employs TRBV28 and TRBJ1-2; D is unclear. CDR1 MDHEN and CDR2 SYDVKM come from the germline V gene. CDR3 length: 13 amino acids. The ends were cut back, 3 bases at V and 1 base at J, with 6 bases in the middle. DNA for the CDR3: TGTGCCAGCAGTTTCCTCTTTAACTATGGCTACACCTTC. Protein product: CASSFLFNYGYTF.

The V call is TRBV27, the J call TRBJ2-5, with D possibly matching TRBD1 (6 bases). This CDR3 spans 14 amino acids. Trimming shortened V by 2 bases and J by 5 bases, and 12 bases separated the two germline ends. Germline-derived CDR1 and CDR2 are MNHEY and SMNVEV (reference sequence). The CDR3 loop is CASSLMGAWETQYF. CDR3 nucleotide sequence: TGTGCCAGCAGTTTAATGGGGGCTTGGGAGACCCAGTACTTC.

The chain recombines TRBV29-1 with TRBJ1-1; perhaps TRBD1 as D (6 bases). Trimming took off 5 bases at V and 8 bases at J, with 12 bases between the two ends. The germline V gene encodes CDR1 SQVTM and CDR2 ANQGSEA. The CDR3 extends over 11 amino acids. The CDR3 here is CSVFGQLEAFF. CDR3 in DNA: TGCAGCGTTTTTGGACAGCTCGAAGCTTTCTTT.

This clone was seen a few times. Compared with germline, one end of the junction differs, possibly owing to a read error. The chain carries TRBV19 and TRBJ2-5, with D possibly called TRBD1 or TRBD2 (6 bases each). The CDR3 consists of 13 residues. CDR1 is LNHDA, CDR2 SQIVND, per germline (reference sequence). In nucleotides, the CDR3 is TGTGCCAGTAGTCTAGAGGGGGGAGAGACCCAGTACTTC. Its translation is CASSLEGGETQYF.

The chain is built from TRBV18 and TRBJ1-1; the D is unclear. Deletions cut 3 bases from V and 2 bases from J, with 10 bases between. This CDR3 is built from 14 residues. The V gene's germline CDR1 is KGHSH and CDR2 LQKENI. The CDR3 DNA sequence: TGTGCCAGCTCACCGCCTGGCGGTAACACTGAAGCTTTCTTT. It translates to CASSPPGGNTEAFF. Full variable domain (outside the CDR3, taken from reference TRBV18 and TRBJ1-1): NAGVMQNPRHLVRRRGQEARLRCSPMKGHSHVYWYRQLPEEGLKFMVYLQKENIIDESGMPKERFSAEFPKEGPSILRIQQVVRGDSAAYFCASSPPGGNTEAFFGQGTRLTVV.

The chain links TRBV5-1 to TRBJ1-1, with 9 bases identical to TRBD1. J lost 7 bases, V lost 5 bases, and 9 bases had no gene match. The CDR3 has 14 residues. CDR1 is SGHRS and CDR2 is YFSETQ in the germline V gene. The CDR3 DNA reads as TGCGCCAGCAGTCGGGACAGGGTAGGGGTTGAAGCTTTCTTT. Its translation: CASSRDRVGVEAFF. Full variable domain (remainder filled in from reference TRBV5-1 and TRBJ1-1): KAGVTQTPRYLIKTRGQQVTLSCSPISGHRSVSWYQQTPGQGLQFLFEYFSETQRNKGNFPGRFSGRQFSNSRSEMNVSTLELGDSALYLCASSRDRVGVEAFFGQGTRLTVV.

V and J are TRBV10-3 and TRBJ2-2; weak D call: TRBD2 (5 bases). Germline CDR1 and CDR2: ENHRY and SYGVKD. The V gene lost 0 bases and the J gene lost 1 base, with 12 bases spanning the gap. There are 17 residues in the CDR3. As DNA, the CDR3 is TGTGCCATCAGTGAGTCCATCCCAGCGGAGAACACCGGGGAGCTGTTTTTT. Protein product: CAISESIPAENTGELFF.

V is TRBV6-5 and J is TRBJ2-7, with TRBD1 as a possible D gene (5 bases). Trimming removed 5 bases from V and 4 bases from J, with 6 bases in between. The CDR3 is made up of 11 amino acids. In germline, CDR1 is MNHEY, CDR2 SVGAGI. The CDR3 loop is CASSTGYEQYF. CDR3 bases: TGTGCCAGCAGTACAGGATACGAGCAGTACTTC.

The chain joins TRBV11-3 to TRBJ2-7; 12 bases agree with TRBD2. In germline, CDR1 is SGHNT, CDR2 YENEEA. The CDR3 consists of 15 residues. Trimming removed 1 base from V and 3 bases from J; junction bases left unmatched: 1. The CDR3 reads CASSLASGGGYEQYF. CDR3 sequence (DNA): TGTGCCAGCAGCTTAGCTAGCGGGGGGGGCTACGAGCAGTACTTC.

The J gene is TRBJ1-2, the V gene TRBV28; 7 bases align to TRBD1. This CDR3 is built from 13 residues. The germline gives CDR1 MDHEN, CDR2 SYDVKM. The junction had 1 base not matched to a gene; V was cut back by 2 bases and J by 4 bases. This CDR3 reads CASSLGQVYGYTF. CDR3 bases: TGTGCCAGCAGTTTAGGACAGGTCTATGGCTACACCTTC.

This sequence joins TRBV6-1 and TRBJ2-7; 7 bases align to TRBD1. Trimming removed 5 bases from V and 0 bases from J; junction bases left unmatched: 4. The CDR3 loop spans 14 amino acids. The germline CDR1 and CDR2 sequences are MNHNS and SASEGT. This CDR3 reads CASSKGQSSYEQYF. Written as DNA, the CDR3 is TGTGCCAGCAGTAAGGGACAGAGCTCCTACGAGCAGTACTTC.

V gene TRBV28 combines with J gene TRBJ1-4, with 9 bases lining up with TRBD1. The CDR3 is made up of 14 amino acids. With 6 bases clipped from V and 10 bases from J, the junction kept 9 bases outside the gene matches. Germline V gene lookup returns CDR1 MDHEN and CDR2 SYDVKM. The CDR3 loop reads CASRVTGQGGKLFF. DNA for the CDR3: TGTGCCAGCAGGGTAACGGGACAGGGCGGAAAACTGTTTTTT.

V and J are TRBV7-8 and TRBJ2-1; D remains unclear. The CDR3 is 12 residues long. V gave up 2 bases and J gave up 3 bases, with 2 bases separating them. Germline V gene sequence: CDR1 SGHVS, CDR2 FQNEAQ. The CDR3 DNA reads as TGTGCCAGCAGCTTACTCTACAATGAGCAGTTCTTC. It specifies CASSLLYNEQFF.

This CDR3 is CAWSARDYEQYF. The CDR3 DNA reads TGTGCCTGGAGTGCCCGCGACTACGAGCAGTACTTC. This rearrangement joins TRBV30 to TRBJ2-7; no reliable D call. CDR3 length: 12 residues. CDR1 and CDR2 from the germline V gene are GTSNPN and SVGIG (reference sequence). The V gene lost 1 base and the J gene lost 3 bases, with 7 bases spanning the gap.

The chain employs TRBV15 and TRBJ1-5, with D possibly matching TRBD1 (5 bases). The CDR3 consists of 15 residues. Looked up from germline, CDR1 is LNHNV and CDR2 is YYDKDF (reference sequence). The germline V and J ends were trimmed by 1 base and 5 bases, with 12 bases remaining between them. The CDR3, as DNA: TGTGCCACCAGCAGAGTCCCAGGGAGGGATCAGCCCCAGCATTTT. Protein product: CATSRVPGRDQPQHF.

The gene calls are TRBV5-4 and TRBJ2-7; D might be TRBD1 (6 bases). CDR3 size: 14 residues. The V gene lost 3 bases and the J gene lost 1 base, with 11 bases spanning the gap. The germline V gene has CDR1 SGHNT and CDR2 YYREEE (reference sequence). For the CDR3, the DNA is TGTGCCAGCAGCTCGTTACAGGGTTCCTACGAGCAGTACTTC. This codes for CASSSLQGSYEQYF.

The count of this clone is one. The chain has TRBV5-1 and TRBJ1-2; 7 bases line up with TRBD1. Germline CDR1 and CDR2: SGHRS and YFSETQ. V shed 2 bases, J shed 4 bases, and the junction held 5 bases outside the gene matches. The CDR3 extends over 14 amino acids. CDR3 in amino acids: CASSLPGQSYGYTF. The CDR3 bases are TGCGCCAGCAGCTTACCGGGACAGAGCTATGGCTACACCTTC. Full variable domain (remainder filled in from reference TRBV5-1 and TRBJ1-2): KAGVTQTPRYLIKTRGQQVTLSCSPISGHRSVSWYQQTPGQGLQFLFEYFSETQRNKGNFPGRFSGRQFSNSRSEMNVSTLELGDSALYLCASSLPGQSYGYTFGSGTRLTVV.

The chain is built from TRBV28 and TRBJ1-2; D may be TRBD1 (6 bases). The CDR3 runs 13 residues. The germline gives CDR1 MDHEN, CDR2 SYDVKM. Trimming took off 10 bases at V and 2 bases at J, with 14 bases between the two ends. In nucleotides, the CDR3 is TGTGCCACAGTCAGGGGAATCAACTATGGCTACACCTTC. Amino acid sequence: CATVRGINYGYTF.

The chain is built from TRBV6-5 and TRBJ1-3; 10 nucleotides match TRBD1. The CDR3 extends over 15 amino acids. V dropped 5 bases and J dropped 8; count of bases not matched to a gene: 9. Germline V gene lookup returns CDR1 MNHEY and CDR2 SVGAGI. For the CDR3, the DNA is TGTGCCAGCAGTCCCGGTCCCGGGACAGGGGACACCATATATTTT. The encoded protein is CASSPGPGTGDTIYF.

The genes are TRBV5-1 and TRBJ2-7; possibly TRBD1 for D (5 bases). V was clipped by 4 bases and J by 12 bases, with 23 bases between them. Germline V gene data show CDR1 as SGHRS and CDR2 as YFSETQ. The CDR3 is made up of 14 amino acids. Here the CDR3 DNA reads TGCGCCAGCAGCCCGGACACACCGAGTACGAGCACGTACTTC. Protein sequence: CASSPDTPSTSTYF.

The chain has TRBV7-8 and TRBJ2-5, with D perhaps matching TRBD2 (5 bases). There are 12 residues in the CDR3. CDR1 and CDR2 (germline): SGHVS, FQNEAQ. V dropped 2 bases and J dropped 7 bases, with 8 bases sitting between them. CDR3 in DNA: TGTGCCAGCAGCTTACGGGGTAGGACCCAGTACTTC. Its protein is CASSLRGRTQYF. Using reference TRBV7-8 and TRBJ2-5 for the parts outside the CDR3, the full variable domain is GAGVSQSPRYKVAKRGQDVALRCDPISGHVSLFWYQQALGQGPEFLTYFQNEAQLDKSGLPSDRFFAERPEGSVSTLKIQRTQQEDSAVYLCASSLRGRTQYFGPGTRLLVL.

The rearrangement uses TRBV2 and TRBJ1-6; D is perhaps TRBD1 (5 bases). CDR1 is SNHLY, CDR2 FYNNEI, per germline. V was shortened by 5 bases and J by 0 bases, with 11 bases between the two germline ends. The CDR3 length is 16 residues. CDR3 amino acids: CASSRTQSSYNSPLHF. The CDR3 nucleotides read TGTGCCAGCAGTCGGACACAAAGCTCCTATAATTCACCCCTCCACTTT. The complete variable domain, with remaining parts taken from reference TRBV2 and TRBJ1-6, reads EPEVTQTPSHQVTQMGQEVILRCVPISNHLYFYWYRQILGQKVEFLVSFYNNEISEKSEIFDDQFSVERPDGSNFTLKIRSTKLEDSAMYFCASSRTQSSYNSPLHFGNGTRLTVT.